A selection of T cell receptor beta chains follows, all from one sample in a study of T cell responses to AZD1222 COVID-19 vaccine. Produced via immunoSEQ multiplex PCR; TCRdb's table is partial and in-frame only. This repertoire shows around 91,000 clones, about 88% found once; its top ten account for under 25%. Sequencing used peripheral blood, obtained on day 0 of AZD1222 vaccination. The source is an adult in good health. The CDR3 runs from the conserved cysteine through the conserved F or W. A D gene is named only where the DNA matches it firmly. Clone size is given for some rows only: seen once, a few or many times, or a class if the clone is expanded.

J gene	clone size	D gene	V gene	CDR3 protein	CDR3 DNA
TRBJ1-2	NA	NA	TRBV28	CAAGSGKYGYTF	TGTGCAGCCGGGTCGGGTAAATATGGCTACACCTTC
TRBJ1-2	NA	NA	TRBV6-5	CASREGLDYGYTF	TGTGCCAGCAGAGAGGGACTTGACTATGGCTACACCTTC
TRBJ1-5	NA	NA	TRBV28	CASSLWDGSNQPQHF	TGTGCCAGCAGTTTATGGGACGGAAGCAATCAGCCCCAGCATTTT
TRBJ1-1	NA	NA	TRBV27	CASSLSIGGTEAFF	TGTGCCAGCAGTTTATCGATAGGGGGCACTGAAGCTTTCTTT
TRBJ1-4	NA	NA	TRBV6-1	CASSEVGWGPSNEKLFF	TGTGCCAGCAGTGAAGTTGGGTGGGGCCCATCTAATGAAAAACTGTTTTTT
TRBJ1-6	NA	NA	TRBV5-1	CASSLRGGRENSPLHF	TGCGCCAGCAGCTTGAGGGGTGGCAGGGAGAATTCACCCCTCCACTTT
TRBJ1-5	NA	NA	TRBV6-6	CASTLRVPGGQPQHF	TGTGCCAGCACTCTTAGGGTTCCGGGGGGTCAGCCCCAGCATTTT
TRBJ2-3	NA	TRBD2	TRBV19	CASSLSLLAGGRRTDTQYF	TGTGCCAGTAGTCTGAGTCTACTAGCGGGAGGGCGGCGCACAGATACGCAGTATTTT
TRBJ2-3	NA	NA	TRBV19	CASSIVGPQGDTQYF	TGTGCCAGTAGTATTGTAGGTCCCCAAGGAGATACGCAGTATTTT
TRBJ2-1	NA	NA	TRBV5-4	CASSPGLPSYNEQFF	TGTGCCAGCAGCCCGGGACTCCCCTCCTACAATGAGCAGTTCTTC
TRBJ2-7	NA	NA	TRBV7-2	CASSSRRGEQYF	TGTGCCAGCAGCTCCCGGCGGGGCGAGCAGTACTTC
TRBJ1-2	NA	TRBD1	TRBV5-4	CASSPVMTGHGYTF	TGTGCCAGCAGCCCTGTTATGACAGGGCATGGCTACACCTTC
TRBJ2-3	NA	NA	TRBV24-1	CATSDYGADTQYF	TGTGCCACCAGTGATTACGGGGCAGATACGCAGTATTTT
TRBJ2-7	NA	NA	TRBV4-1	CASSPAYRSAHEQYF	TGCGCCAGCAGCCCTGCCTACAGGTCTGCCCACGAGCAGTACTTC
TRBJ1-2	few	NA	TRBV29-1	CSVDKGSGYTF	TGCAGCGTTGATAAAGGGTCTGGCTACACCTTC
TRBJ1-4	NA	NA	TRBV5-6	CASTPQSSLNEKLFF	TGTGCCAGCACCCCCCAATCGAGCCTCAATGAAAAACTGTTTTTT
TRBJ2-3	NA	NA	TRBV7-9	CASSLALTGPSTDTQYF	TGTGCCAGCAGCTTAGCCTTGACTGGCCCTAGCACAGATACGCAGTATTTT
TRBJ1-6	NA	NA	TRBV20-1	CSARGGWALHF	TGCAGTGCTAGAGGGGGGTGGGCCCTCCACTTT
TRBJ2-7	NA	TRBD2	TRBV5-4	CASSLGSGSSYEQYF	TGTGCCAGCAGCTTGGGTAGCGGGAGTTCCTACGAGCAGTACTTC
TRBJ2-1	NA	NA	TRBV28	CASSFPSGASGAGFF	TGTGCCAGCAGTTTCCCTTCCGGGGCCTCTGGCGCGGGGTTCTTC
TRBJ1-1	NA	NA	TRBV5-4	CASSLVGTSGEAFF	TGTGCCAGCAGCTTGGTTGGGACTTCTGGTGAAGCTTTCTTT
TRBJ1-2	NA	TRBD1	TRBV7-9	CASSFWGQGFANGYTF	TGTGCCAGCAGCTTCTGGGGACAGGGGTTTGCGAATGGCTACACCTTC
TRBJ1-4	NA	NA	TRBV9	CASSVRGQSEKLFF	TGTGCCAGCAGCGTCCGGGGGCAAAGCGAAAAACTGTTTTTT
TRBJ2-1	NA	NA	TRBV7-3	CASSLRGGYGTTFF	TGTGCCAGCAGCTTAAGGGGAGGATACGGGACGACATTCTTC
TRBJ1-2	once	NA	TRBV5-6	CASSLGGEVNYGYTF	TGTGCCAGCAGCTTGGGCGGCGAGGTAAACTATGGCTACACCTTC
TRBJ2-7	once	TRBD2	TRBV28	CASSIPGTSGREQYF	TGTGCCAGCAGTATACCCGGGACTAGCGGAAGGGAGCAGTACTTC
TRBJ1-6	NA	NA	TRBV5-4	CASSLGYSSYNSPLHF	TGTGCCAGCAGCTTGGGGTACAGCTCCTATAATTCACCCCTCCACTTT
TRBJ1-1	NA	NA	TRBV5-6	CASSLALRDTGGAFF	TGTGCCAGCAGCTTGGCTCTCCGGGACACTGGGGGAGCTTTCTTT
TRBJ2-7	NA	NA	TRBV19	CASSIVGPNYEQYF	TGTGCCAGTAGTATTGTCGGCCCCAATTACGAGCAGTACTTC
TRBJ2-3	few	NA	TRBV18	CASSPPSTDTQYF	TGTGCCAGCTCACCACCAAGCACAGATACGCAGTATTTT
TRBJ1-2	few	TRBD1	TRBV15	CATSRNGQGARGYTF	TGTGCCACCAGCCGTAATGGACAGGGGGCAAGGGGCTACACCTTC
TRBJ1-5	NA	NA	TRBV11-2	CASSLGVRNQPQHF	TGTGCCAGCAGCTTAGGAGTTCGTAATCAGCCCCAGCATTTT
TRBJ1-2	NA	TRBD1	TRBV9	CASSPRTGSNYGYTF	TGTGCCAGCAGCCCCCGGACAGGTTCTAACTATGGCTACACCTTC
TRBJ1-6	few	NA	TRBV7-2	CASSFRGFDSPLHF	TGTGCCAGCAGCTTTAGGGGTTTCGATTCACCCCTCCACTTT
TRBJ2-7	NA	NA	TRBV7-2	CASSQGRTSYEQYF	TGTGCCAGCAGCCAGGGACGGACCTCCTACGAGCAGTACTTC
TRBJ2-3	NA	NA	TRBV6-5	CASTEGQGIDTQYF	TGTGCCAGCACCGAAGGGCAGGGTATAGATACGCAGTATTTT
TRBJ2-1	NA	NA	TRBV2	CASSEGVISYNEQFF	TGTGCCAGCAGTGAGGGGGTCATCTCCTACAATGAGCAGTTCTTC